Listed here are 28 T cell receptor beta chains from one sample, sequenced in a study of identical twins. TCRdb ran MiXCR on the 5' RACE reads and lists one entry per CDR3 protein. The table records roughly 250,000 distinct CDR3 sequences, 7% of them present only once. These data were likewise used in another study, on yellow fever vaccine responses in identical twins.

Sequenced input: memory (CD45RO+) T cells sorted from blood. Every receptor here comes from a woman between 18 and 29 years old in good health.

This clonotype was seen a few times. The V call is TRBV7-8, the J call TRBJ2-1; unclear D gene. Germline V CDR1 and CDR2: SGHVS, FQNEAQ. Trimming took 5 bases from V and 2 from J, leaving 13 bases between them. CDR3 length: 15 amino acids. Here the CDR3 reads CASSPYLGPYNEQFF. The CDR3 DNA reads TGTGCCAGCAGCCCCTATTTAGGGCCCTACAATGAGCAGTTCTTC.

The chain links TRBV20-1 to TRBJ2-5; 12 positions agree with TRBD1. CDR1 and CDR2 from the germline V gene are DFQATT and SNEGSKA (reference sequence). This CDR3 region has 17 residues. Trimming cost V 3 bases and J 5 bases; bases outside gene matches: 13. The chain's CDR3 is CSARQPPGQGAGETQYF. CDR3 nucleotide sequence: TGCAGTGCTAGGCAACCTCCGGGACAGGGGGCAGGGGAGACCCAGTACTTC.

This chain connects TRBV5-1 to TRBJ1-2, with 7 bases lining up with TRBD1. Germline V gives CDR1 SGHRS, CDR2 YFSETQ. This CDR3 region has 13 residues. With 3 bases clipped from V and 8 bases from J, the junction kept 7 bases outside the gene matches. CDR3 protein: CASSSGQAEGYTF. The CDR3 DNA is TGCGCCAGCAGCTCCGGACAGGCTGAGGGCTACACCTTC.

The chain carries TRBV6-5 and TRBJ2-7; D remains unclear. V was trimmed by 0 bases and J by 2 bases, leaving 14 bases between them. Germline V gene lookup returns CDR1 MNHEY and CDR2 SVGAGI. The CDR3 extends over 16 amino acids. The CDR3 nucleotides read TGTGCCAGCAGTTACTCCTATGTGGGCGGCCCCTACGAGCAGTACTTC. This sequence encodes CASSYSYVGGPYEQYF.

The sample holds many counts of this clonotype. The genes are TRBV6-1 and TRBJ2-5; D is ambiguous. Looked up from germline, CDR1 is MNHNS and CDR2 is SASEGT. V lost 2 bases, J lost 10 bases, and 8 bases lay in between. The CDR3 runs 11 residues. In DNA, the CDR3 is TGTGCCAGCAGTGAACTTGTTGGCCAGTACTTC. It codes for CASSELVGQYF.

This clonotype was seen a handful of times. This sequence joins TRBV7-2 and TRBJ2-2, with 7 bases fitting TRBD2. There are 16 residues in the CDR3. J lost 0 bases, V lost 5 bases, and 6 bases had no gene match. From germline, CDR1 is SGHTA and CDR2 FQGNSA. CDR3 DNA sequence: TGTGCCAGCAGCCCCCGGGGGACTACGAACACCGGGGAGCTGTTTTTT. Protein product: CASSPRGTTNTGELFF.

This clonotype occurred many times. The chain combines TRBV7-2 with TRBJ1-5; no reliable D call. CDR1 is SGHTA and CDR2 is FQGNSA in the germline V gene. The CDR3 contains 15 residues. The ends were cut back, 0 bases at V and 4 bases at J, with 10 bases in the middle. The CDR3 bases are TGTGCCAGCAGCTTAGCCCCAGATACTAATCAGCCCCAGCATTTT. Translated: CASSLAPDTNQPQHF.

This clonotype was counted at least ten times. This chain links TRBV3-1 with TRBJ2-3, with TRBD2 identical over 11 bases. The CDR3 length is 19 residues. Germline values: CDR1 LGHDT, CDR2 YNNKEL (reference sequence). After removal of 1 base from V and 0 bases from J, the junction contained 9 bases not matched to a gene. The CDR3 loop is CASSQVSGGVPSSTDTQYF. The CDR3 bases are TGTGCCAGCAGCCAAGTTAGCGGGGGGGTCCCCTCTAGCACAGATACGCAGTATTTT.

This clonotype was detected ten times or more. The chain uses TRBV5-6 and TRBJ2-7; no reliable D call. V lost 0 bases to trimming and J lost 0 bases, with 10 bases between them. The CDR3 is 15 residues long. The V gene's germline CDR1 is SGHDT and CDR2 YYEEEE. In DNA, the CDR3 is TGTGCCAGCAGCTTGGTCCCTAGTAGCTCCTACGAGCAGTACTTC. Translation gives CASSLVPSSSYEQYF.

Many counts were recorded for this clonotype. The chain links TRBV12-3 or TRBV12-4 to TRBJ1-5, with 8 bases aligning to TRBD1. V was clipped by 7 bases and J by 5 bases; unmatched bases: 10. CDR3 size: 15 residues. CDR3 protein: CASMVFGQGDQPQHF. The CDR3 nucleotides read TGTGCCAGCATGGTGTTTGGACAGGGAGATCAGCCCCAGCATTTT.

This clonotype was observed a handful of times. The chain is built from TRBV27 and TRBJ2-7; unclear D gene. The CDR3 is made up of 14 amino acids. Trimming pared 1 base from V and 1 base from J, leaving 8 bases between. Germline lookup yields CDR1 MNHEY and CDR2 SMNVEV (reference sequence). In DNA, the CDR3 is TGTGCCAGCAGTTTATACCCCTCGTCCTACGAGCAGTACTTC. Residues: CASSLYPSSYEQYF.

Ten or more counts support this clonotype. CDR3 bases: TGCAGCGTCAAACAGTCAACTAATGAAAAACTGTTTTTT. Its translation: CSVKQSTNEKLFF. The V gene is TRBV29-1, the J gene TRBJ1-4; unclear D gene. Germline V gene data show CDR1 as SQVTM and CDR2 as ANQGSEA. The CDR3 covers 13 residues. The V gene lost 6 bases and the J gene lost 0 bases, with 8 bases spanning the gap.

This clonotype was seen a handful of times. CDR3 in amino acids: CATGSNTGELFF. The DNA of the CDR3 is TGTGCTACAGGGTCGAACACCGGGGAGCTGTTTTTT. J is TRBJ2-2 and V is TRBV7-8; possibly TRBD1 for D (6 bases). The CDR3 length is 12 residues. The V gene's germline CDR1 is SGHVS and CDR2 FQNEAQ.

The rearrangement links TRBV13 to TRBJ2-1; D is undetermined. The CDR3 totals 14 residues. Trimming removed 6 bases from V and 0 bases from J, with 9 bases in between. From germline, CDR1 is PRHDT and CDR2 FYEKMQ (reference sequence). The CDR3 region is CASRASVSYNEQFF. The DNA of the CDR3 is TGTGCCAGCAGGGCCTCTGTCTCCTACAATGAGCAGTTCTTC.

The CDR3 DNA reads as TGTGCCAGCAGGTTCCGGGTGGGGGAAACCGGGGAGCTGTTTTTT. Protein: CASRFRVGETGELFF. The V and J genes are TRBV11-2 and TRBJ2-2; the D call may be TRBD1 or TRBD2 (5 bases each). The CDR3 contains 15 residues. Deletions cut 6 bases from V and 5 bases from J, with 16 bases between. Germline V CDR1 and CDR2: SGHAT, FQNNGV.

The chain carries TRBV5-5 and TRBJ1-2; maybe TRBD1 (6 bases). Germline assignment: CDR1 SGHKS and CDR2 YYEKEE (reference sequence). This CDR3 has 14 amino acids. V was cut by 1 base and J by 6 bases, with 13 bases left in between. The CDR3 coding sequence is TGTGCCAGCAGCTTGCTGTGGGGGCCGGATGGCTACACCTTC. The encoded protein is CASSLLWGPDGYTF. Full variable domain (rest looked up from reference TRBV5-5 and TRBJ1-2): DAGVTQSPTHLIKTRGQQVTLRCSPISGHKSVSWYQQVLGQGPQFIFQYYEKEERGRGNFPDRFSARQFPNYSSELNVNALLLGDSALYLCASSLLWGPDGYTFGSGTRLTVV.

This clonotype was seen more than once but under ten times. This chain connects TRBV20-1 to TRBJ2-1; 11 bases align to TRBD2. Germline CDR1 and CDR2: DFQATT and SNEGSKA (reference sequence). This CDR3 spans 14 amino acids. V was pared by 6 bases and J by 13 bases, with 14 bases of the junction left unmatched. The CDR3 bases are TGCAGTGCCACGGTGGCTAGCGGGGGGTCCCCCCAGTTCTTC. Its protein product is CSATVASGGSPQFF.

Ten or more counts support this clonotype. The chain carries TRBV12-3 or TRBV12-4 and TRBJ1-4; 10 bases are shared with TRBD1. This CDR3 comprises 17 residues. After removal of 6 bases from V and 5 bases from J, the junction contained 12 bases not matched to a gene. For the CDR3, the DNA is TGTGCCAGCAGCTACCGGGACAGGGGAAGGGGGAATGAAAAACTGTTTTTT. It yields the protein CASSYRDRGRGNEKLFF.

About this clonotype: A read error may be the cause here, since a much bigger clone is one base away. The chain has TRBV6-4 and TRBJ2-1; weak D call: TRBD1 (6 bases). The CDR3 runs 13 residues. Germline V gene lookup returns CDR1 MRHNA and CDR2 SNTAGT. The CDR3 region has the DNA TGTGCCAGCAGTGACTCGGGACACAATGGGCAGTTCTTC. This translates into CASSDSGHNGQFF.

The table lists this clonotype with a few counts. This rearrangement joins TRBV9 to TRBJ1-4, with D uncertain. The germline V and J ends were trimmed by 0 bases and 5 bases, with 11 bases remaining between them. Germline loops: CDR1 SGDLS, CDR2 YYNGEE. This CDR3 spans 15 amino acids. As DNA, the CDR3 is TGTGCCAGCAGCGTAGCCCCCTCCGGGAATGAAAAACTGTTTTTT. Its translation: CASSVAPSGNEKLFF. The full variable domain, its missing parts supplied by reference TRBV9 and TRBJ1-4, is DSGVTQTPKHLITATGQRVTLRCSPRSGDLSVYWYQQSLDQGLQFLIQYYNGEERAKGNILERFSAQQFPDLHSELNLSSLELGDSALYFCASSVAPSGNEKLFFGSGTQLSVL.

This clonotype came up a few times. This sequence joins TRBV6-2 or TRBV6-3 and TRBJ2-3, with TRBD2 identical over 9 bases. Germline-derived CDR1 and CDR2 are MNHEY and SVGEGT. J lost 1 base, V lost 7 bases, and 3 bases had no gene match. CDR3 size: 14 residues. The CDR3 sequence is CASTIAGGTDTQYF. CDR3 sequence (DNA): TGTGCCAGCACCATAGCGGGAGGCACAGATACGCAGTATTTT.

The chain recombines TRBV7-9 with TRBJ1-1, with D possibly TRBD1 on 6 matching bases. Trimming cost V 1 base and J 3 bases, with 15 bases left between them. The length of the CDR3 is 16 residues. The germline gives CDR1 SEHNR, CDR2 FQNEAQ (reference sequence). CDR3 in amino acids: CASSLGVRGGDTEAFF. The CDR3, as DNA: TGTGCCAGCAGCTTAGGTGTCAGGGGAGGTGACACTGAAGCTTTCTTT.

This clonotype came up many times. The chain carries TRBV4-2 and TRBJ2-3; 9 bases line up with TRBD1. Unmatched junction bases numbered 10, after V lost 3 bases and J lost 0 bases. The CDR3 contains 18 residues. The germline gives CDR1 LGHNA, CDR2 YNFKEQ. The CDR3 DNA is TGTGCCAGCAGCCACCAACCTCCGGGACAGGGAAGCACAGATACGCAGTATTTT. This sequence encodes CASSHQPPGQGSTDTQYF.

The table lists this clonotype with a few counts. The chain links TRBV6-1 to TRBJ2-6; 7 bases agree with TRBD1. CDR1 is MNHNS and CDR2 is SASEGT in the germline V gene. The CDR3 runs to 16 residues. V was pared by 5 bases and J by 0 bases, with 4 bases of the junction left unmatched. The DNA of the CDR3 is TGTGCCAGCAGTCGACAGGGACCCTCTGGGGCCAACGTCCTGACTTTC. Translation gives CASSRQGPSGANVLTF.

At least ten counts were recorded for this clonotype. The J gene is TRBJ1-4, the V gene TRBV12-3 or TRBV12-4; D not certain. The V end lost 5 bases, the J end lost 8 bases, and 12 bases lay between the germline ends. The CDR3 extends over 13 amino acids. The CDR3 bases are TGTGCCAGCAGTGGCCAAGCTGGGGAAAAACTGTTTTTT. It specifies CASSGQAGEKLFF.

This clonotype was observed many times. The chain uses TRBV7-8 and TRBJ1-4, with D unclear. Germline-derived CDR1 and CDR2 are SGHVS and FQNEAQ. Trimming cost V 1 base and J 0 bases, with 6 bases left between them. The CDR3 consists of 15 residues. The DNA for the CDR3 is TGTGCCAGCAGCTTAGTTGGTACAACTAATGAAAAACTGTTTTTT. It encodes CASSLVGTTNEKLFF.

At least ten counts were recorded for this clonotype. V gene TRBV12-3 or TRBV12-4 combines with J gene TRBJ2-3; 8 nucleotides line up with TRBD1. This CDR3 is 15 amino acids long. With V trimmed by 5 bases and J by 0 bases, 4 bases remained unmatched. In DNA form, the CDR3 reads TGTGCCAGCAGTCCGACAGGGGTTAGCACAGATACGCAGTATTTT. This sequence encodes CASSPTGVSTDTQYF.

Ten or more counts support this clonotype. The chain recombines TRBV28 with TRBJ2-5; D assignment may be TRBD1 or TRBD2 (7 bases each). Germline assignment: CDR1 MDHEN and CDR2 SYDVKM. This CDR3 region has 14 residues. V was cut by 4 bases and J by 4 bases, with 13 bases left in between. The CDR3 here is CASSSQGTIETQYF. The CDR3 DNA reads as TGTGCCAGCAGTTCACAGGGGACTATAGAGACCCAGTACTTC.